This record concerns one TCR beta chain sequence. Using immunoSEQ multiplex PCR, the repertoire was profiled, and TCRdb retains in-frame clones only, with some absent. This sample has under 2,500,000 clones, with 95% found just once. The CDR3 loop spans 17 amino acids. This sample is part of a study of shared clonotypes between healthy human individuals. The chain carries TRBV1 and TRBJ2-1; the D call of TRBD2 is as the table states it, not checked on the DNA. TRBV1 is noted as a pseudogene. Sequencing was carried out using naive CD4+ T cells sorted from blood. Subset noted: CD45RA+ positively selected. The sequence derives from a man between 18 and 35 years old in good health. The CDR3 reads CTSSQGTSGKFSDEQFF. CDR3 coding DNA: TGCACCAGCAGCCAGGGGACTAGCGGGAAGTTTAGCGATGAGCAGTTCTTC.